These 15 T cell receptor beta chains share one sample of origin, sequenced in a study of low-dose radiotherapy and immunotherapy resistance in tumors. Time point denoted: before trial treatment. First-strand cDNA relied on TRAV- and TRBV-specific primers spanning alpha and beta chains. With a constant-region primer and a V-primer adapter, TCRs were subjected to around 20 PCR cycles of amplification. TCRdb independently ran MiXCR on the reads; one entry per CDR3 protein. The sample consists of under 95,000 distinct CDR3 sequences, roughly 19% of them appearing once. The sequencing here drew on PBMCs, taken before treatment. Every receptor here comes from a male donor with prostate cancer.

In this sample, this clonotype turned up many times. The J gene is TRBJ1-1, the V gene TRBV5-1; TRBD1 is a possible D gene (5 bases). The CDR3 spans 14 residues. V was cut by 0 bases and J by 0 bases, with 6 bases left in between. The V gene's germline CDR1 is SGHRS and CDR2 YFSETQ. The CDR3 nucleotides read TGCGCCAGCAGCTTGGCGACAGTGAACACTGAAGCTTTCTTT. Translated: CASSLATVNTEAFF.

The sample holds many counts of this clonotype. The chain combines TRBV19 with TRBJ1-1, with D possibly TRBD1 on 5 matching bases. Trimming cost V 2 bases and J 7 bases, with 14 bases left between them. In germline, CDR1 is LNHDA, CDR2 SQIVND (reference sequence). The CDR3 consists of 14 residues. CDR3 sequence: CASSIWGERSEAFF. The CDR3, as DNA: TGTGCCAGTAGTATATGGGGGGAACGGAGTGAAGCTTTCTTT. Complete variable domain (other parts from reference TRBV19 and TRBJ1-1): DGGITQSPKYLFRKEGQNVTLSCEQNLNHDAMYWYRQDPGQGLRLIYYSQIVNDFQKGDIAEGYSVSREKKESFPLTVTSAQKNPTAFYLCASSIWGERSEAFFGQGTRLTVV.

This clonotype was recorded many times. The chain is built from TRBV7-9 and TRBJ2-2; 7 nucleotides match TRBD1. The J segment lost 1 base and the V segment lost 4 bases, leaving 6 bases of the junction unmatched. The CDR3 runs 16 residues. CDR1 is SEHNR and CDR2 is FQNEAQ in the germline V gene (reference sequence). The CDR3 loop reads CASSSGQRQNTGELFF. The DNA for the CDR3 is TGTGCCAGCAGCTCGGGACAGCGACAGAACACCGGGGAGCTGTTTTTT.

This chain uses TRBV7-2 with TRBJ2-7; perhaps TRBD1 as D (5 bases). Germline V lookup: CDR1 SGHTA, CDR2 FQGNSA. Trimming took 3 bases from V and 3 from J, leaving 15 bases between them. The CDR3 covers 15 residues. The CDR3 DNA reads TGTGCCAGCAGCTTTGACAGCGACACTCACTACGAGCAGTACTTC. It translates to CASSFDSDTHYEQYF.

This clonotype appeared many times. The chain uses TRBV12-3 or TRBV12-4 and TRBJ1-1; D might be TRBD1 (5 bases). This CDR3 contains 11 residues. V was pared by 3 bases and J by 11 bases, with 10 bases between. The CDR3 nucleotides read TGTGCCAGCAGTTTGGGACTGGAGGCTTTCTTT. It yields the protein CASSLGLEAFF.

A few counts support this clonotype. The chain's CDR3 is CASSLNDRGYYNEQFF. The CDR3 nucleotides read TGCGCCAGCAGCTTGAACGACAGGGGGTACTACAATGAGCAGTTCTTC. The V gene is TRBV5-1, the J gene TRBJ2-1; 9 bases are shared with TRBD1. Per germline, CDR1 SGHRS and CDR2 YFSETQ. This CDR3 has 16 residues. Unmatched junction bases numbered 5, after V lost 1 base and J lost 3 bases.

This sequence joins TRBV12-3 or TRBV12-4 and TRBJ1-1; D gene ambiguous. This CDR3 has 14 residues. V shed 1 base and J shed 0 bases, with 6 bases lying between them. The CDR3 protein is CASSLVSMNTEAFF. Here the CDR3 DNA reads TGTGCCAGCAGTTTAGTCAGTATGAACACTGAAGCTTTCTTT.

At least ten counts were recorded for this clonotype. This chain uses TRBV18 with TRBJ2-3; D remains ambiguous. The V gene's germline CDR1 is KGHSH and CDR2 LQKENI. This CDR3 has 14 amino acids. Trimming took off 3 bases at V and 4 bases at J, with 11 bases between the two ends. The CDR3: CASSPPAGADTQYF. In DNA, the CDR3 is TGTGCCAGCTCACCCCCGGCCGGCGCAGATACGCAGTATTTT.

This clonotype was seen ten or more times. This chain links TRBV11-2 with TRBJ2-5, with D uncertain. Per the germline V gene, CDR1 is SGHAT and CDR2 is FQNNGV. V lost 5 bases to trimming and J lost 1 base, with 5 bases between them. The CDR3 loop spans 12 amino acids. The CDR3 DNA sequence: TGTGCCAGCAGCCGGACCCAAGAGACCCAGTACTTC. Protein product: CASSRTQETQYF.

The sample holds many counts of this clonotype. The V gene is TRBV7-9, the J gene TRBJ1-2; 10 bases are shared with TRBD1. With 6 bases clipped from V and 8 bases from J, the junction kept 15 bases outside the gene matches. The germline gives CDR1 SEHNR, CDR2 FQNEAQ (reference sequence). This CDR3 has 16 residues. CDR3 sequence reads: CASRLDRGARRDGYTF. The CDR3 DNA sequence: TGTGCCAGCAGGTTGGACAGGGGGGCGCGGAGGGACGGCTACACCTTC. Using reference TRBV7-9 and TRBJ1-2 for the parts outside the CDR3, the full variable domain is DTGVSQNPRHKITKRGQNVTFRCDPISEHNRLYWYRQTLGQGPEFLTYFQNEAQLEKSRLLSDRFSAERPKGSFSTLEIQRTEQGDSAMYLCASRLDRGARRDGYTFGSGTRLTVV.

This clonotype was counted many times. The gene calls are TRBV20-1 and TRBJ1-3; D is perhaps TRBD1 (6 bases). The length of the CDR3 is 14 residues. Trimming removed 6 bases from V and 0 bases from J, with 12 bases in between. Looked up from germline, CDR1 is DFQATT and CDR2 is SNEGSKA (reference sequence). Here the CDR3 reads CSAPTTGSGNTIYF. CDR3 nucleotide sequence: TGCAGTGCCCCCACGACAGGCTCTGGAAACACCATATATTTT.

This clonotype has only a few counts. V is TRBV6-6 and J is TRBJ2-7, with TRBD2 matching 16 bases. The CDR3 is 15 amino acids. CDR1 is MNHNY and CDR2 is SVGAGI in the germline V gene (reference sequence). V was pared by 6 bases and J by 7 bases, with 6 bases of the junction left unmatched. CDR3 nucleotide sequence: TGTGCCAGCAGCCAGGGACTAGCGGGAGGGGTGGAGCAGTACTTC. It codes for CASSQGLAGGVEQYF.

This clonotype was detected ten times or more. This chain joins TRBV3-1 and TRBJ1-1; a weak D match, TRBD1 (5 bases). Between the trimmed V and J ends, which lost 3 bases and 7 bases, there was a span of 15 bases. Germline V gene sequence: CDR1 LGHDT, CDR2 YNNKEL (reference sequence). The CDR3 extends over 14 amino acids. The CDR3 sequence is CASSHTSGGGEAFF. Written as DNA, the CDR3 is TGTGCCAGCAGCCACACATCGGGTGGGGGTGAAGCTTTCTTT. Complete variable domain (other parts from reference TRBV3-1 and TRBJ1-1): DTAVSQTPKYLVTQMGNDKSIKCEQNLGHDTMYWYKQDSKKFLKIMFSYNNKELIINETVPNRFSPKSPDKAHLNLHINSLELGDSAVYFCASSHTSGGGEAFFGQGTRLTVV.

This clonotype came up many times. The chain uses TRBV6-1 and TRBJ2-7; D perhaps matches TRBD2 (6 bases). Trimming pared 2 bases from V and 3 bases from J, leaving 11 bases between. Looked up from germline, CDR1 is MNHNS and CDR2 is SASEGT. CDR3 length equals 14 residues. CDR3 sequence reads: CASSETGVGYEQYF. The CDR3 nucleotides read TGTGCCAGCAGTGAAACGGGGGTAGGCTACGAGCAGTACTTC.

In this sample, this clonotype turned up many times. V gene TRBV27 combines with J gene TRBJ2-3, with 7 positions matching TRBD2. V was pared by 5 bases and J by 1 base, with 6 bases of the junction left unmatched. The CDR3 consists of 15 residues. Germline V gives CDR1 MNHEY, CDR2 SMNVEV (reference sequence). CDR3 bases: TGTGCCAGCAGTGTCATCACTAGCGGCACAGATACGCAGTATTTT. Its protein product is CASSVITSGTDTQYF.